This paragraph covers one T cell receptor (beta chain) sequence. What it binds is not known. This sample is drawn from a study of cytomegalovirus exposure and HLA in healthy donors. As for the study in general: When 398 donors were genotyped, roughly 78% of them were found to fall in the Caucasian-associated ancestry cluster.

Germline lookup yields CDR1 GTSNPN and CDR2 SVGIG (reference sequence). The CDR3 runs 14 residues. Trimming took 8 bases from V and 1 from J, leaving 14 bases between them. General study results and limits: In a later analysis, TCR association rates varied by HLA locus: DRB1 most, HLA-C fewest. Donors were assumed by presence/absence analyses to have roughly uniform sequencing depth.

The PCR made use of 60 Vbeta and 13 Jbeta primers. The repertoire was sequenced with immunoSEQ multiplex PCR; TCRdb's copy has only in-frame clones and lacks some. This sample has 150,000 to 200,000 clones, with about 80% found just once. The TCR was taken from a woman in her thirties or forties in good health and CMV-seronegative. The sequenced material came from PBMCs. The chain uses TRBV30 and TRBJ2-2; maybe TRBD2 (7 bases). The CDR3 region has the DNA TGTGCCGAGAGGGGGGGGATGAACACCGGGGAGCTGTTTTTT. Amino acids: CAERGGMNTGELFF.